The 12 T cell receptor beta chains below were found in one sample sequenced in a study of PD-L1 blockade in urothelial cancer. The method was immunoSEQ multiplex PCR; TCRdb's version includes in-frame clones alone and lacks a portion of them. The top ten hold over 2% of the sample, which has about 87,000 clones, roughly 84% seen once. Time point defined: pretreatment peripheral blood. The sequencing used PBMCs, collected around atezolizumab (anti-PD-L1) treatment. Receptors originate from a man aged 60-69 years with urothelial cancer.

The V call is TRBV5-1, the J call TRBJ1-1, with a weak D call TRBD1 (6 bases). The CDR3 has 13 amino acids. Germline CDR1 SGHRS, CDR2 YFSETQ. V was cut by 2 bases and J by 1 base, with 6 bases left in between. CDR3 bases: TGCGCCAGCAGCTTACAGGGGAACACTGAAGCTTTCTTT. It codes for CASSLQGNTEAFF.

The V gene is TRBV6-5, the J gene TRBJ2-3, with D tentatively TRBD1 (7 bases). The CDR3 has 16 amino acids. Germline V gene lookup returns CDR1 MNHEY and CDR2 SVGAGI. V lost 2 bases to trimming and J lost 7 bases, with 19 bases between them. DNA of the CDR3: TGTGCCAGCAGTTACCGCGGGGACAGAGCTCTTTATACGCAGTATTTT. Protein: CASSYRGDRALYTQYF.

The rearrangement joins TRBV9 to TRBJ2-3; TRBD2 matches 11 bases. The CDR3 is made up of 17 amino acids. V trimming: 0 bases; J trimming: 2 bases; junction bases outside the gene matches: 5. The germline CDR1 and CDR2 sequences are SGDLS and YYNGEE. The CDR3 protein is CASSVAGTSGYTDTQYF. In DNA form, the CDR3 reads TGTGCCAGCAGCGTAGCTGGGACTAGCGGTTACACAGATACGCAGTATTTT.

This clone was counted a few times. The V gene is TRBV6-5, the J gene TRBJ2-7; 8 nucleotides line up with TRBD1. The V segment lost 5 bases and the J segment 4 bases; nucleotides outside the gene matches: 10. Germline-derived CDR1 and CDR2 are MNHEY and SVGAGI. The CDR3 has 15 amino acids. The CDR3 bases are TGTGCCAGCAGTATTGACAGGGGAGGAATTTACGAGCAGTACTTC. This translates into CASSIDRGGIYEQYF.

V and J are TRBV5-1 and TRBJ1-5; D remains ambiguous. Germline loops: CDR1 SGHRS, CDR2 YFSETQ. The CDR3 is 13 residues long. Trimming shortened V by 2 bases and J by 1 base, and 4 bases separated the two germline ends. The CDR3 DNA is TGCGCCAGCAGCTTAGAGAGCAATCAGCCCCAGCATTTT. Translating it yields CASSLESNQPQHF.

The J gene is TRBJ2-7, the V gene TRBV7-7; tentative D call: TRBD1 (6 bases). CDR3 length: 13 residues. Germline V CDR1 and CDR2: SSHAT, FNYEAQ (reference sequence). The germline V and J ends were trimmed by 3 bases and 3 bases, with 9 bases remaining between them. CDR3 sequence: CASSLDRNYEQYF. CDR3 coding DNA: TGTGCCAGCAGCTTGGACAGAAACTACGAGCAGTACTTC.

This clone was counted between two and nine times. The rearrangement joins TRBV7-7 to TRBJ2-3; 8 nucleotides agree with TRBD2. The CDR3 spans 15 residues. Germline CDR1 is SSHAT and CDR2 is FNYEAQ (reference sequence). Losses at the gene ends were 1 base for V and 3 bases for J; bases not matched to a gene: 3. CDR3 nucleotide sequence: TGTGCCAGCAGCTTAGGGGCGGGAGGAACAGATACGCAGTATTTT. Protein sequence: CASSLGAGGTDTQYF.

This chain connects TRBV7-8 to TRBJ1-2; TRBD1 matches at 12 bases. CDR3 length: 14 residues. CDR1 is SGHVS, CDR2 FQNEAQ, per germline. The junction had 4 bases not matched to a gene; V was cut back by 1 base and J by 10 bases. The chain's CDR3 is CASSLGDRGRAYTF. The CDR3 DNA is TGTGCCAGCAGCTTAGGGGACAGGGGGCGCGCCTACACCTTC.

This clone has just one count. This chain uses TRBV5-1 with TRBJ2-7; TRBD2 matches at 14 bases. CDR1 is SGHRS, CDR2 YFSETQ, per germline. The CDR3 length is 16 residues. The V and J ends lost 4 bases and 4 bases, in that order; junction bases with no gene match: 7. The DNA of the CDR3 is TGCGCCAGCAGCAGGGGACTAGCGGGAGAGCTTTACGAGCAGTACTTC. The encoded protein is CASSRGLAGELYEQYF.

This clone was counted between two and nine times. The chain joins TRBV19 to TRBJ1-1; 10 bases fit TRBD1. Germline V gene data show CDR1 as LNHDA and CDR2 as SQIVND (reference sequence). This CDR3 has 15 residues. With 6 bases clipped from V and 5 bases from J, the junction kept 9 bases outside the gene matches. Written as DNA, the CDR3 is TGTGCCAGTAGGATACCCCGGACAGGGGGAACTGAAGCTTTCTTT. This sequence encodes CASRIPRTGGTEAFF.

V is TRBV28 and J is TRBJ2-3, with TRBD2 identical over 7 bases. The CDR3 contains 11 residues. The germline CDR1 and CDR2 sequences are MDHEN and SYDVKM. Trimming cost V 10 bases and J 6 bases; bases outside gene matches: 4. As DNA, the CDR3 is TGTGCCACCCGAGCGGGGGATACGCAGTATTTT. Protein sequence: CATRAGDTQYF.

V and J are TRBV18 and TRBJ2-3; no definite D call. The V and J ends lost 4 bases and 1 base respectively, with 12 bases between them. Per the germline V gene, CDR1 is KGHSH and CDR2 is LQKENI. This CDR3 is 15 amino acids long. CDR3: CASSLPVRGTDTQYF. CDR3 sequence (DNA): TGTGCCAGCTCACTACCCGTCCGCGGCACAGATACGCAGTATTTT.